These 6 T cell receptor beta chains were sequenced from one sample in a study of CD8 T cells in ankylosing spondylitis. From the 5' RACE reads, TCRdb called clonotypes with MiXCR, one entry per CDR3 protein. The repertoire has 150,000 or so distinct CDR3 sequences, 9.8% of them found once; the top ten carry less than 15%. Sequenced sample: blood, either unsorted or a sorted T cell fraction (not recorded which). The receptors were sampled from a female donor with ankylosing spondylitis or in good health (not recorded which).

The gene calls are TRBV9 and TRBJ2-4; D tentatively fits TRBD1 or TRBD2 (6 bases each). The CDR3 consists of 14 residues. The germline V gene has CDR1 SGDLS and CDR2 YYNGEE. V lost 3 bases, J lost 6 bases, and 13 bases lay in between. The CDR3 loop reads CASSAGGGLNIQYF. CDR3 sequence (DNA): TGTGCCAGCAGCGCCGGAGGGGGACTAAACATTCAGTACTTC.

This clonotype was counted only a few times. The genes are TRBV7-9 and TRBJ2-1; D is uncertain. Trimming pared 3 bases from V and 9 bases from J, leaving 9 bases between. The germline V gene has CDR1 SEHNR and CDR2 FQNEAQ (reference sequence). The CDR3 contains 12 residues. The CDR3 region is CASSFGPVEQFF. CDR3 in DNA: TGTGCCAGCAGCTTCGGACCTGTTGAGCAGTTCTTC.

The chain couples TRBV6-2 or TRBV6-3 to TRBJ2-7; D is perhaps TRBD1 (6 bases). This CDR3 is built from 14 residues. V was trimmed by 2 bases and J by 4 bases, leaving 12 bases between them. Germline CDR1 is MNHEY and CDR2 is SVGEGT. The CDR3 region has the DNA TGTGCCAGCAGTTACATGGACAGTCCTTACGAGCAGTACTTC. Protein product: CASSYMDSPYEQYF.

The rearrangement uses TRBV6-1 and TRBJ2-2, with D possibly being TRBD1 or TRBD2 (5 bases each). V was pared by 7 bases and J by 7 bases, with 16 bases between. This CDR3 contains 14 residues. Per germline, CDR1 MNHNS and CDR2 SASEGT. The chain's CDR3 is CASTRRGGSGELFF. The DNA of the CDR3 is TGTGCCAGCACCAGAAGGGGTGGGAGCGGGGAGCTGTTTTTT.

Only one count was recorded for this clonotype. The V and J genes are TRBV19 and TRBJ2-7; the match to TRBD1 covers 8 bases. In germline, CDR1 is LNHDA, CDR2 SQIVND (reference sequence). Trimming removed 3 bases from V and 7 bases from J; junction bases left unmatched: 8. This CDR3 has 14 residues. As DNA, the CDR3 is TGTGCCAGTAGTATGTCAGGACAGGGAGCTGAGCAGTACTTC. Protein: CASSMSGQGAEQYF.

This clonotype has only a few counts. The genes are TRBV15 and TRBJ2-2; D may be TRBD1 (5 bases). V was trimmed by 1 base and J by 3 bases, leaving 15 bases between them. The germline CDR1 and CDR2 sequences are LNHNV and YYDKDF (reference sequence). The CDR3 consists of 17 residues. Here the CDR3 DNA reads TGTGCCACCAGCAGAGTCTTTGGTCAGGGATACACCGGGGAGCTGTTTTTT. Encoded protein: CATSRVFGQGYTGELFF.